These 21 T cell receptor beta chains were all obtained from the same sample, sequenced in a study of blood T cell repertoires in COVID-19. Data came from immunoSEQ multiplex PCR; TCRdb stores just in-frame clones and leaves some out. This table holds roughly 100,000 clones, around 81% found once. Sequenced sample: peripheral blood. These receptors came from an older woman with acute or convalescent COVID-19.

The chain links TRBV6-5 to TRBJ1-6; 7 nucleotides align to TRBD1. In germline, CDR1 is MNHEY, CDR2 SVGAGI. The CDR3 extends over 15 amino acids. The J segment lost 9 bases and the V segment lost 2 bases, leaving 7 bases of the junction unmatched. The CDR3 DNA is TGTGCCAGCAGTTACGGGGGACAGCCGTTTTCACCCCTCCACTTT. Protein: CASSYGGQPFSPLHF.

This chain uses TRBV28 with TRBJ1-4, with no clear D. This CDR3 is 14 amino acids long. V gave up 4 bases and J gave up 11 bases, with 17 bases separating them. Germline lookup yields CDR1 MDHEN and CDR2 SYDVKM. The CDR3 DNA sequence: TGTGCCAGCAGTTGGGCGGGCGGACCGCCTAAACTGTTTTTT. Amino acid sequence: CASSWAGGPPKLFF.

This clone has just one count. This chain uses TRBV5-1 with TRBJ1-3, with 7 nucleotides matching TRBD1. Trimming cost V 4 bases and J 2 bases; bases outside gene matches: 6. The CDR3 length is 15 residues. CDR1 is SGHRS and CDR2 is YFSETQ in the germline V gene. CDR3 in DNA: TGCGCCAGCAGCCAAAATCAGGGGGCTGGAAACACCATATATTTT. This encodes CASSQNQGAGNTIYF.

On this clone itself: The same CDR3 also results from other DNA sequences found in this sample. CDR3 amino acids: CASSLYRGTEAFF. DNA for the CDR3: TGTGCCAGCAGTTTATATCGGGGGACTGAAGCTTTCTTT. J is TRBJ1-1 and V is TRBV12-3 or TRBV12-4, with D possibly being TRBD1 (5 bases). Trimming removed 2 bases at V and 5 bases at J, with 9 bases between. CDR3 length equals 13 residues.

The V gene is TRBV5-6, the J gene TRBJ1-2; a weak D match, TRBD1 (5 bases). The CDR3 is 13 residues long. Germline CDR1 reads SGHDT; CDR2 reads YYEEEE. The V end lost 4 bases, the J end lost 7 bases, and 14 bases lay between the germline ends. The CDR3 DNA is TGTGCCAGCAGCCTGGTTAGGGGTAGTGGCTACACCTTC. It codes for CASSLVRGSGYTF.

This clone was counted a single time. CDR3 DNA: TGTGCCAGCAGATACTCTGCCGGGACAGGGGATGAAAAACTGTTTTTT. It translates to CASRYSAGTGDEKLFF. V usage is TRBV7-9 and J usage is TRBJ1-4; 10 nucleotides line up with TRBD1. V dropped 6 bases and J dropped 6; count of bases not matched to a gene: 10. The germline V gene encodes CDR1 SEHNR and CDR2 FQNEAQ (reference sequence). This CDR3 comprises 16 residues.

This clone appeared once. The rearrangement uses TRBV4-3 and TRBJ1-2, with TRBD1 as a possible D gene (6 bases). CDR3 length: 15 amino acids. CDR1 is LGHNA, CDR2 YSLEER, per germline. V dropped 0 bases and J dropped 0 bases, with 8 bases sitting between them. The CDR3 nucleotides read TGCGCCAGCAGCCAAGATGAGGGGGCTAACTATGGCTACACCTTC. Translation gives CASSQDEGANYGYTF.

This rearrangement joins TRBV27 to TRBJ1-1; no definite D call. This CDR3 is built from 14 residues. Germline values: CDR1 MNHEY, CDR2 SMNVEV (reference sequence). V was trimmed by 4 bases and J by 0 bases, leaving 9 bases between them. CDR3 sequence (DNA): TGTGCCAGCAGTTACCGGGATATGAACACTGAAGCTTTCTTT. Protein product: CASSYRDMNTEAFF.

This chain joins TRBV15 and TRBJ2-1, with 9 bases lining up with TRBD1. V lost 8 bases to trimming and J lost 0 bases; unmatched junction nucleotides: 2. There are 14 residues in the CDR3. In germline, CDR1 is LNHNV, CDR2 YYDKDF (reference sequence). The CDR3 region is CATEDRGSYNEQFF. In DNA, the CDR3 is TGTGCCACCGAGGACAGGGGCTCCTACAATGAGCAGTTCTTC.

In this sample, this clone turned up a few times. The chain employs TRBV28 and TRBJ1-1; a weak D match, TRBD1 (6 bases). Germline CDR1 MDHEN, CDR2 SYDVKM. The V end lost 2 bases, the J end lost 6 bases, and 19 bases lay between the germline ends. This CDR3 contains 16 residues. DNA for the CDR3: TGTGCCAGCAGTTTAGAATCGGACAGAAGGGTCCCTGAAGCTTTCTTT. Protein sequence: CASSLESDRRVPEAFF.

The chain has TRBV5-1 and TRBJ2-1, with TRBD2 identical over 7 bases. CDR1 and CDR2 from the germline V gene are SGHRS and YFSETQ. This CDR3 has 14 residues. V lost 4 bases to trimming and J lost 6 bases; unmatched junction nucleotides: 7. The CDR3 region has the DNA TGCGCCAGCAGCCCGGGACTACCTCCCAATGAGCAGTTCTTC. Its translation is CASSPGLPPNEQFF.

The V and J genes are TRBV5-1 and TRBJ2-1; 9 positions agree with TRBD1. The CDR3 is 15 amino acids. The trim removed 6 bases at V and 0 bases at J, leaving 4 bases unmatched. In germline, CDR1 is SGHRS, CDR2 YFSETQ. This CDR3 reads CASIPGQGSYNEQFF. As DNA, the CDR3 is TGCGCCAGCATACCGGGACAGGGCTCCTACAATGAGCAGTTCTTC.

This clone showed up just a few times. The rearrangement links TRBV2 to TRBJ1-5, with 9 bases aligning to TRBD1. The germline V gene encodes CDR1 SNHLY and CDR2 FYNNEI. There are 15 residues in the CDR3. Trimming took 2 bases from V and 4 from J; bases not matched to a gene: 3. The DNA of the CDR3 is TGTGCCAGCAGTGAATGGGGGACAGGGAATCAGCCCCAGCATTTT. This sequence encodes CASSEWGTGNQPQHF. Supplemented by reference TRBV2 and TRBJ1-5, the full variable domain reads EPEVTQTPSHQVTQMGQEVILRCVPISNHLYFYWYRQILGQKVEFLVSFYNNEISEKSEIFDDQFSVERPDGSNFTLKIRSTKLEDSAMYFCASSEWGTGNQPQHFGDGTRLSIL.

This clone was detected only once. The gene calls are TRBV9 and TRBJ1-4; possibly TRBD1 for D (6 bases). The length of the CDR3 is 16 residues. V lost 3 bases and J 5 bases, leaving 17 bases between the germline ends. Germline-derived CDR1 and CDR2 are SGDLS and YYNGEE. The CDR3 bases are TGTGCCAGCAGCGCTTCGACACCGGGGGGCAATGAAAAACTGTTTTTT. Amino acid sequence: CASSASTPGGNEKLFF.

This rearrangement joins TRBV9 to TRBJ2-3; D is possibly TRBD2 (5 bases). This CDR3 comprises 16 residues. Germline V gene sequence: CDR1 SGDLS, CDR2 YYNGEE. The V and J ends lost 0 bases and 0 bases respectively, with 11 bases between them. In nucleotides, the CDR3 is TGTGCCAGCAGCGTAGGAGTCCGGGGAAGCACAGATACGCAGTATTTT. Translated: CASSVGVRGSTDTQYF.

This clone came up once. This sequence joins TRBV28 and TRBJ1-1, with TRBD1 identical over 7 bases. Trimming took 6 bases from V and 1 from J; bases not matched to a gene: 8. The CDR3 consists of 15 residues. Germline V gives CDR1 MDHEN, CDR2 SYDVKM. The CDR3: CASRPRTGPNTEAFF. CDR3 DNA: TGTGCCAGCAGACCCCGGACAGGCCCGAACACTGAAGCTTTCTTT.

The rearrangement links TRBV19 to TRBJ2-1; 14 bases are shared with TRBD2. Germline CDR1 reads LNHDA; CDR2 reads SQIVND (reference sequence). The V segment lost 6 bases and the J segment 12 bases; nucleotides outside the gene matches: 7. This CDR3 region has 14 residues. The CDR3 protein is CASSPGTSGGRQFF. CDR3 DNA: TGTGCCAGTAGCCCCGGGACTAGCGGGGGCCGGCAGTTCTTC.

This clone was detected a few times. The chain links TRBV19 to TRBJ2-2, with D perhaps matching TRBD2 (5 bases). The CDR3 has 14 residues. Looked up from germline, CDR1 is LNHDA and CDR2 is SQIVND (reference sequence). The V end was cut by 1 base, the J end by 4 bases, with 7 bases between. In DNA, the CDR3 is TGTGCCAGTAGTATAGCTCGGGGCACCGGGGAGCTGTTTTTT. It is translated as CASSIARGTGELFF.

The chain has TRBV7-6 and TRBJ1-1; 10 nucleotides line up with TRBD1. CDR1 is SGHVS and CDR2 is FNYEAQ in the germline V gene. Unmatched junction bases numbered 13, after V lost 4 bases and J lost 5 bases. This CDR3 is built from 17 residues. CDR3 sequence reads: CASSSSGVRQGATEAFF. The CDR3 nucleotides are TGTGCCAGCAGCTCTAGCGGGGTCAGACAGGGGGCAACTGAAGCTTTCTTT.

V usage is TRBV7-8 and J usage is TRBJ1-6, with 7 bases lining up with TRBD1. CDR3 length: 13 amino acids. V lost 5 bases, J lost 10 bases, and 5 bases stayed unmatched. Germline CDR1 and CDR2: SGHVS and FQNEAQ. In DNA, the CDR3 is TGTGCCAGCAGCACAGGGGAAGGATCACCCCTCCACTTT. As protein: CASSTGEGSPLHF.

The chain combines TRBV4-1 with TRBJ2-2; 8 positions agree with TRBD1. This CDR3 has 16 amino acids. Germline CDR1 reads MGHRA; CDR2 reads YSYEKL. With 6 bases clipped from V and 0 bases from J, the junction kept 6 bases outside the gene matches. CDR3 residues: CASSRRQGPNTGELFF. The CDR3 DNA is TGCGCCAGCAGTCGACGACAGGGGCCGAACACCGGGGAGCTGTTTTTT.